This TCR beta chain was found in a study of blood T cell repertoires in COVID-19. Study at large: Samples taken during acute and convalescent COVID-19 were collected in the United States, Italy and Spain.

Germline loops: CDR1 LGHDT, CDR2 YNNKEL (reference sequence). J was trimmed by 0 bases and V by 2 bases; bases with no gene match: 5. The CDR3 extends over 18 amino acids. Under the authors' procedure: Quantification of nucleated cells was approximated via reference gene primer amplification. Some clones are missing from TCRdb's copy, which holds only in-frame ones; the method was immunoSEQ multiplex PCR. The V and J calls and clone size are taken from that table; D and trimming were inferred from the DNA. The sample contains about 210,000 clones, about 88% of which appear only once. V is TRBV3-1 (or the pseudogene TRBV3-2) and J is TRBJ2-7, with 15 nucleotides matching TRBD2. The sample comprised peripheral blood. This receptor was taken from a man between 65 and 85 years old with acute or convalescent COVID-19. CDR3 sequence (DNA): TGTGCCAGCAGCCAACCGGGACTAGCGGGAGGAAGCTCCTACGAGCAGTACTTC. This gives the protein CASSQPGLAGGSSYEQYF.